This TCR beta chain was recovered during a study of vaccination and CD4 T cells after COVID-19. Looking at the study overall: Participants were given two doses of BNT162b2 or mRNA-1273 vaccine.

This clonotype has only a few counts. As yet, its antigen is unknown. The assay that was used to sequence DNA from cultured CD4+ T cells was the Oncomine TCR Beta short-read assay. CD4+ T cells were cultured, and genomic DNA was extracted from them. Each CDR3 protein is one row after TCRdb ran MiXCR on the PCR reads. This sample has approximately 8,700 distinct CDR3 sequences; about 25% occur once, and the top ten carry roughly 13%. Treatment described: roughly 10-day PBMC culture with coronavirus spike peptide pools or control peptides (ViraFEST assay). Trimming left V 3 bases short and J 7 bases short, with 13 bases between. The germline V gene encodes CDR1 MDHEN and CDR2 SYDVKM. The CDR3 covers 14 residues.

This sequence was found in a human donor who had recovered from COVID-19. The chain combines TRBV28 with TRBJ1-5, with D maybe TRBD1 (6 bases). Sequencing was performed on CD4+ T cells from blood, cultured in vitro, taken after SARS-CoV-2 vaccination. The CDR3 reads CASSFGGGLQPQHF. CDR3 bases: TGTGCCAGCAGTTTCGGCGGGGGCCTACAGCCCCAGCATTTT.